This passage covers 32 T cell receptor beta chains from one sample sequenced in a study of shared clonotypes between healthy human individuals. Profiling relied on immunoSEQ multiplex PCR, and the TCRdb table lists in-frame clones only, not all of them. The sample lists approximately 2.1 million clones; more than 80% were seen once. The sample was naive CD4+ T cells from PBMCs. Subset specified: CD45RA+ positively selected. Receptors were obtained from a man aged 18 to 29 in good health. Some clones in this sample may be carry-over from other donors' samples.

The chain is built from TRBV18 and TRBJ1-3; D may be TRBD1 (5 bases). The germline V gene has CDR1 KGHSH and CDR2 LQKENI. Trimming removed 3 bases from V and 4 bases from J, with 19 bases in between. There are 17 residues in the CDR3. CDR3 sequence (DNA): TGTGCCAGCTCACCTCAGTCGAGGGGAGCGGGCGGAAACACCATATATTTT. Encoded protein: CASSPQSRGAGGNTIYF.

The gene calls are TRBV28 and TRBJ2-5; D is undetermined. Germline assignment: CDR1 MDHEN and CDR2 SYDVKM. With 9 bases removed from V and 1 base from J, the gap between germline ends came to 9 bases. The CDR3 loop spans 12 amino acids. CDR3 protein: CASRKSQETQYF. CDR3 coding DNA: TGTGCCAGTCGTAAATCCCAAGAGACCCAGTACTTC.

This chain uses TRBV15 with TRBJ2-1, with 8 bases matching TRBD2. The CDR3 extends over 15 amino acids. Losses at the gene ends were 1 base for V and 1 base for J; bases not matched to a gene: 0. Germline V gene data show CDR1 as LNHNV and CDR2 as YYDKDF (reference sequence). The CDR3 DNA reads as TGTGCCACCAGCAGAGCTAGCGGGTCCTACAATGAGCAGTTCTTC. Its translation is CATSRASGSYNEQFF. The complete variable domain, with remaining parts taken from reference TRBV15 and TRBJ2-1, reads DAMVIQNPRYQVTQFGKPVTLSCSQTLNHNVMYWYQQKSSQAPKLLFHYYDKDFNNEADTPDNFQSRRPNTSFCFLDIRSPGLGDTAMYLCATSRASGSYNEQFFGPGTRLTVL.

This clone was recorded once. The chain combines TRBV11-3 with TRBJ1-2, with 8 bases matching TRBD1. The V gene end was trimmed by 0 bases and the J gene end by 4 bases; junction bases not matched to a gene: 7. This CDR3 comprises 16 residues. Germline V gene sequence: CDR1 SGHNT, CDR2 YENEEA. DNA for the CDR3: TGTGCCAGCAGCTTAGAAAGCACAGGGGGGGGCTATGGCTACACCTTC. This encodes CASSLESTGGGYGYTF.

The rearrangement uses TRBV30 and TRBJ2-3; D ambiguous. CDR1 and CDR2 (germline): GTSNPN, SVGIG (reference sequence). The CDR3 has 14 residues. V shed 0 bases and J shed 4 bases, with 11 bases lying between them. The CDR3 bases are TGTGCCTGGAGTGTAGGAGTTTCCCCAGATACGCAGTATTTT. As protein: CAWSVGVSPDTQYF.

The chain couples TRBV7-2 to TRBJ2-7, with TRBD2 matching over 7 bases. The germline V gene has CDR1 SGHTA and CDR2 FQGNSA. The V segment lost 3 bases and the J segment 3 bases; nucleotides outside the gene matches: 5. The CDR3 sequence is 14 residues long. CDR3: CASSFSGTNYEQYF. The DNA of the CDR3 is TGTGCCAGCAGCTTTTCTGGGACTAACTACGAGCAGTACTTC.

This sequence joins TRBV28 and TRBJ2-7; TRBD1 agrees at 10 bases. There are 16 residues in the CDR3. Germline CDR1 is MDHEN and CDR2 is SYDVKM. J was trimmed by 0 bases and V by 4 bases; bases with no gene match: 6. CDR3 sequence: CASSSPRTGGSYEQYF. CDR3 in DNA: TGTGCCAGCAGTTCACCTCGGACAGGGGGCTCCTACGAGCAGTACTTC.

CDR3 loop: CAIRPIGTGGVGYLGYDEQFF. In nucleotides, the CDR3 is TGTGCCATCCGACCAATCGGGACAGGGGGCGTGGGATATCTGGGGTACGATGAGCAGTTCTTC. The chain has TRBV10-3 and TRBJ2-1, with 12 bases matching TRBD1. Germline CDR1 is ENHRY and CDR2 is SYGVKD. There are 21 residues in the CDR3. V trimming: 8 bases; J trimming: 8 bases; junction bases outside the gene matches: 28.

This clone was observed once. J is TRBJ2-2 and V is TRBV28; D uncertain. Trimming left V 2 bases short and J 6 bases short, with 4 bases between. CDR1 and CDR2 (germline): MDHEN, SYDVKM. This CDR3 spans 12 amino acids. The CDR3, as DNA: TGTGCCAGCAGTTTACCCCCCGGGGAGCTGTTTTTT. It encodes CASSLPPGELFF.

V and J are TRBV2 and TRBJ1-4; D might be TRBD1 (5 bases). This CDR3 has 14 residues. V was cut by 7 bases and J by 7 bases, with 16 bases left in between. Germline V gene lookup returns CDR1 SNHLY and CDR2 FYNNEI. This CDR3 is CASNRVGQGEKLFF. DNA of the CDR3: TGTGCCAGCAATCGAGTGGGGCAGGGTGAAAAACTGTTTTTT.

J is TRBJ2-2 and V is TRBV6-6; D ambiguous. V lost 0 bases to trimming and J lost 5 bases, with 10 bases between them. Germline V gives CDR1 MNHNY, CDR2 SVGAGI (reference sequence). The length of the CDR3 is 15 residues. CDR3 loop: CASSYSPLGTGELFF. CDR3 DNA: TGTGCCAGCAGTTACTCGCCTCTAGGGACCGGGGAGCTGTTTTTT.

This clone was observed a handful of times. This CDR3 is also generated by other DNA sequences in the sample. V is TRBV30 and J is TRBJ1-5; 8 bases line up with TRBD1. Germline CDR1 GTSNPN, CDR2 SVGIG (reference sequence). The CDR3 runs 13 residues. V was clipped by 2 bases and J by 5 bases; unmatched bases: 2. The CDR3: CAWSPDRDQPQHF. Written as DNA, the CDR3 is TGTGCCTGGAGTCCGGACAGGGATCAGCCCCAGCATTTT.

The rearrangement links TRBV5-4 to TRBJ2-7; 11 bases line up with TRBD2. With V trimmed by 5 bases and J by 1 base, 5 bases remained unmatched. This CDR3 spans 15 amino acids. Germline V gene sequence: CDR1 SGHNT, CDR2 YYREEE (reference sequence). As DNA, the CDR3 is TGTGCCAGCAGGGTGGGACTAGCGGATTCCTACGAGCAGTACTTC. Amino acid sequence: CASRVGLADSYEQYF. Using reference TRBV5-4 and TRBJ2-7 for the parts outside the CDR3, the full variable domain is ETGVTQSPTHLIKTRGQQVTLRCSSQSGHNTVSWYQQALGQGPQFIFQYYREEENGRGNFPPRFSGLQFPNYSSELNVNALELDDSALYLCASRVGLADSYEQYFGPGTRLTVT.

This clone appeared a few times. The chain couples TRBV11-3 to TRBJ1-1, with D perhaps matching TRBD1 (5 bases). This CDR3 region has 11 residues. Germline loops: CDR1 SGHNT, CDR2 YENEEA. Trimming removed 4 bases from V and 6 bases from J, with 6 bases in between. The DNA of the CDR3 is TGTGCCAGCAGCTCGGGGGCTGAAGCTTTCTTT. It specifies CASSSGAEAFF.

The V and J genes are TRBV28 and TRBJ2-1; unclear D gene. This CDR3 region has 13 residues. Trimming cost V 3 bases and J 8 bases, with 11 bases left between them. Germline CDR1 is MDHEN and CDR2 is SYDVKM. DNA for the CDR3: TGTGCCAGCAGTTTCGATCCAGGCGATGAGCAGTTCTTC. Protein product: CASSFDPGDEQFF.

CDR3 sequence: CASSLAGQSWTATHNEQFF. CDR3 DNA: TGTGCCAGCAGCTTAGCCGGACAGTCCTGGACAGCTACCCACAATGAGCAGTTCTTC. V gene TRBV7-2 combines with J gene TRBJ2-1, with D possibly matching TRBD1 (6 bases). The CDR3 runs 19 residues. Germline V CDR1 and CDR2: SGHTA, FQGNSA. V lost 0 bases and J lost 5, with 23 bases in between.

V and J are TRBV4-1 and TRBJ2-1; TRBD2 agrees at 14 bases. Germline V gene lookup returns CDR1 MGHRA and CDR2 YSYEKL. The V segment lost 2 bases and the J segment 7 bases; nucleotides outside the gene matches: 4. The CDR3 totals 16 residues. The CDR3 coding sequence is TGCGCCAGCAGCCAAAGACTAGCGGGAGGGCCGAATGAGCAGTTCTTC. Translated, it gives CASSQRLAGGPNEQFF.

This clone was observed once. This sequence joins TRBV5-1 and TRBJ2-7; D not certain. This CDR3 comprises 13 residues. V was trimmed by 2 bases and J by 0 bases, leaving 6 bases between them. Germline V CDR1 and CDR2: SGHRS, YFSETQ. The CDR3 nucleotides are TGCGCCAGCAGCTTCGATGGCTCCTACGAGCAGTACTTC. It specifies CASSFDGSYEQYF.

Written as DNA, the CDR3 is TGTGCCAGCAGAATACAGGACACCGGCTACACCTTC. Amino acid sequence: CASRIQDTGYTF. The chain employs TRBV6-5 and TRBJ1-2, with D possibly being TRBD1 (5 bases). Trimming took off 6 bases at V and 8 bases at J, with 13 bases between the two ends. Per the germline V gene, CDR1 is MNHEY and CDR2 is SVGAGI. The length of the CDR3 is 12 residues.

The rearrangement links TRBV28 to TRBJ2-3; 10 bases are shared with TRBD2. V lost 5 bases, J lost 10 bases, and 3 bases stayed unmatched. This CDR3 spans 12 amino acids. Germline-derived CDR1 and CDR2 are MDHEN and SYDVKM. The CDR3 nucleotides read TGTGCCAGCAGTCTCGGACTAGCGGCGCAGTATTTT. The encoded protein is CASSLGLAAQYF.

This clone was detected once. The identical CDR3 is also encoded by other nucleotide sequences in the sample. The chain carries TRBV6-5 and TRBJ2-3; no clear D. V shed 2 bases and J shed 0 bases, with 6 bases lying between them. This CDR3 has 14 amino acids. Looked up from germline, CDR1 is MNHEY and CDR2 is SVGAGI. The DNA for the CDR3 is TGTGCCAGCAGTTACGGAAGCAGCACAGATACGCAGTATTTT. Protein: CASSYGSSTDTQYF.

This clone came up a few times. Other DNA sequences within the sample encode an identical CDR3. The chain links TRBV5-1 to TRBJ1-2, with 7 bases fitting TRBD1. The V gene's germline CDR1 is SGHRS and CDR2 YFSETQ. Unmatched junction bases numbered 0, after V lost 0 bases and J lost 4 bases. CDR3 length equals 13 residues. As DNA, the CDR3 is TGCGCCAGCAGCTTGGACAGGGGCTATGGCTACACCTTC. Translated, it gives CASSLDRGYGYTF. Using reference TRBV5-1 and TRBJ1-2 for the parts outside the CDR3, the full variable domain is KAGVTQTPRYLIKTRGQQVTLSCSPISGHRSVSWYQQTPGQGLQFLFEYFSETQRNKGNFPGRFSGRQFSNSRSEMNVSTLELGDSALYLCASSLDRGYGYTFGSGTRLTVV.

This clone was seen once. V and J are TRBV7-6 and TRBJ2-1, with 8 positions matching TRBD2. This CDR3 contains 14 residues. V trimming: 1 base; J trimming: 10 bases; junction bases outside the gene matches: 6. CDR1 and CDR2 (germline): SGHVS, FNYEAQ. CDR3 nucleotide sequence: TGTGCCAGCAGCTTAGAAGCGGGAGCTTACGAGCAGTTCTTC. Protein product: CASSLEAGAYEQFF. The entire variable domain, with the rest obtained from reference TRBV7-6 and TRBJ2-1, is as follows: GAGVSQSPRYKVTKRGQDVALRCDPISGHVSLYWYRQALGQGPEFLTYFNYEAQQDKSGLPNDRFSAERPEGSISTLTIQRTEQRDSAMYRCASSLEAGAYEQFFGPGTRLTVL.

The chain employs TRBV30 and TRBJ1-6; 7 positions agree with TRBD1. The trim removed 7 bases at V and 7 bases at J, leaving 4 bases unmatched. Germline values: CDR1 GTSNPN, CDR2 SVGIG (reference sequence). The CDR3 extends over 12 amino acids. The CDR3 sequence is CASTGNNSPLHF. The CDR3 nucleotides are TGTGCCTCGACAGGGAACAATTCACCCCTCCACTTT. The whole variable domain, filled in from reference TRBV30 and TRBJ1-6, reads SQTIHQWPATLVQPVGSPLSLECTVEGTSNPNLYWYRQAAGRGLQLLFYSVGIGQISSEVPQNLSASRPQDRQFILSSKKLLLSDSGFYLCASTGNNSPLHFGNGTRLTVT.

J is TRBJ2-7 and V is TRBV5-6; D ambiguous. V was pared by 0 bases and J by 4 bases, with 14 bases between. This CDR3 contains 15 residues. Germline CDR1 and CDR2: SGHDT and YYEEEE. CDR3 region: CASSLVGPTSYEQYF. The CDR3 coding sequence is TGTGCCAGCAGCTTGGTTGGCCCCACATCTTACGAGCAGTACTTC.

This rearrangement joins TRBV14 to TRBJ2-1; D unclear. V was shortened by 5 bases and J by 2 bases, with 16 bases between the two germline ends. From germline, CDR1 is SGHDN and CDR2 FVKESK. The CDR3 contains 16 residues. Written as DNA, the CDR3 is TGTGCCAGCAGCTATACCGGGCAGGTCACCTACAATGAGCAGTTCTTC. It translates to CASSYTGQVTYNEQFF.

The chain carries TRBV6-5 and TRBJ1-1; 8 bases are shared with TRBD1. The germline V gene encodes CDR1 MNHEY and CDR2 SVGAGI. V lost 7 bases to trimming and J lost 7 bases; unmatched junction nucleotides: 8. This CDR3 comprises 13 residues. The CDR3 region is CASITGTGYEAFF. In DNA form, the CDR3 reads TGTGCCAGCATTACCGGGACAGGCTATGAAGCTTTCTTT.

For the CDR3, the DNA is TGTGCCAGCAGCTCGCGGGCCTCCGCGGGCATTCAGTACTTC. Translated: CASSSRASAGIQYF. The V and J genes are TRBV7-9 and TRBJ2-4; a possible D gene is TRBD2 (5 bases). The CDR3 extends over 14 amino acids. The V end was cut by 4 bases, the J end by 9 bases, with 16 bases between. Looked up from germline, CDR1 is SEHNR and CDR2 is FQNEAQ (reference sequence). The full variable domain, with the rest looked up from reference TRBV7-9 and TRBJ2-4, is DTGVSQNPRHKITKRGQNVTFRCDPISEHNRLYWYRQTLGQGPEFLTYFQNEAQLEKSRLLSDRFSAERPKGSFSTLEIQRTEQGDSAMYLCASSSRASAGIQYFGAGTRLSVL.

V and J are TRBV28 and TRBJ2-7; TRBD1 or TRBD2 may be the D gene (6 bases each). This CDR3 is built from 15 residues. V dropped 6 bases and J dropped 2 bases, with 17 bases sitting between them. CDR1 is MDHEN and CDR2 is SYDVKM in the germline V gene. The CDR3: CASRGSGADPYEQYF. The DNA for the CDR3 is TGTGCCAGCAGGGGGTCGGGGGCAGATCCCTACGAGCAGTACTTC.

This clone was picked up one time. The chain has TRBV6-5 and TRBJ2-7, with D perhaps assigned TRBD1 or TRBD2 (6 bases each). With 6 bases removed from V and 4 bases from J, the gap between germline ends came to 19 bases. This CDR3 comprises 15 residues. Germline loops: CDR1 MNHEY, CDR2 SVGAGI. DNA for the CDR3: TGTGCCAGCAGGCGGGACACCCGGCTCGGGTACGAGCAGTACTTC. Translating gives CASRRDTRLGYEQYF.

This rearrangement joins TRBV6-6 to TRBJ1-5; D is unclear. From germline, CDR1 is MNHNY and CDR2 SVGAGI (reference sequence). Trimming stripped 5 bases from V and 6 bases from J, with 14 bases between. This CDR3 has 14 amino acids. CDR3: CASSLLGIGQPQHF. The CDR3 DNA sequence: TGTGCCAGCAGTCTCCTCGGTATCGGTCAGCCCCAGCATTTT.

CDR3 sequence: CASSMGQGPTATIYF. The CDR3 DNA sequence: TGTGCCAGTAGTATGGGGCAGGGACCGACCGCCACCATATATTTT. This sequence joins TRBV19 and TRBJ1-3, with D perhaps matching TRBD1 (5 bases). V was trimmed by 3 bases and J by 9 bases, leaving 18 bases between them. The germline CDR1 and CDR2 sequences are LNHDA and SQIVND (reference sequence). CDR3 length: 15 residues.